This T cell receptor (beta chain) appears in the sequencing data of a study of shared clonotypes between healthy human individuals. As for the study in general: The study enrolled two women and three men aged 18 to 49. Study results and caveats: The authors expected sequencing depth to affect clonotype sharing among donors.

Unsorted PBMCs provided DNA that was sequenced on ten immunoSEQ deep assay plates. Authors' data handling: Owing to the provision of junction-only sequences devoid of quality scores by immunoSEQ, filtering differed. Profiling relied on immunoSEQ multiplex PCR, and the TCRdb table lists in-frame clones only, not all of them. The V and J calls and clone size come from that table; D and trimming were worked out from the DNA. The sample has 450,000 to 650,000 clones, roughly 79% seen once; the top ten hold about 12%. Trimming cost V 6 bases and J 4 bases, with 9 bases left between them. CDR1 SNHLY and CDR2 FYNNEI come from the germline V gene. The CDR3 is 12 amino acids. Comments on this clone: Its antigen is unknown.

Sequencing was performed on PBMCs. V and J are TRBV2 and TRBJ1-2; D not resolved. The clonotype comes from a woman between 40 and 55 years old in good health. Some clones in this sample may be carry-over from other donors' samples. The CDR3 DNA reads TGTGCCAGCAGGCCCGACGCCTATGGCTACACCTTC. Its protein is CASRPDAYGYTF.